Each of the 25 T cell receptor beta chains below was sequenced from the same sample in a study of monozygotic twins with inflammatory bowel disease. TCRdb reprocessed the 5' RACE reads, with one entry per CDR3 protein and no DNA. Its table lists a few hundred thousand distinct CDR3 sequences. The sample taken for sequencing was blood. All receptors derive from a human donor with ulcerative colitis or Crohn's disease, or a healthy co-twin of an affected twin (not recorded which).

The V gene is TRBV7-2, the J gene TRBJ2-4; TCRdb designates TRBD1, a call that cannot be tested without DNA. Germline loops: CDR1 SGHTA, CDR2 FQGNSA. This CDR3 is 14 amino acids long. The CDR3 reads CASSLNRAGNIQYF.

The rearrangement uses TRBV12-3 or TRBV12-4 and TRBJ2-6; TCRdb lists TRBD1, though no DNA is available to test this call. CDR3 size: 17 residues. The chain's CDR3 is CASSLDRAFSGANVLTF.

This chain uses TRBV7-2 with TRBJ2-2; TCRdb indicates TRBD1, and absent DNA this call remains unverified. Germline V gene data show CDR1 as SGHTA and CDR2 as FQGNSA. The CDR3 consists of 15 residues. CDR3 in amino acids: CASRSKGGPTGELFF.

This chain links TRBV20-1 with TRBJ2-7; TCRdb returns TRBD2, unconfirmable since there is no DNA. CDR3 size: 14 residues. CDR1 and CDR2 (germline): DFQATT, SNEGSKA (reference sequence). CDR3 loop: CSANPTGTIGEQYF.

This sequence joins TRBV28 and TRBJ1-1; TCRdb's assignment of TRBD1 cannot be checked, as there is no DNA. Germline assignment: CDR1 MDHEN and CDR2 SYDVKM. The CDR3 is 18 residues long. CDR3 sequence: CASSLSSYRQGARTEAFF.

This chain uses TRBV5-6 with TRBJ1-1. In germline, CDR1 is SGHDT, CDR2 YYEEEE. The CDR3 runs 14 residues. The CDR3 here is CASSLGLGNTEAFF.

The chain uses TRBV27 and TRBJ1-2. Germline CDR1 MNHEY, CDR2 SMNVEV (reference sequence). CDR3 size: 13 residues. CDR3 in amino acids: CASSLGQYYGYTF.

The CDR3 region is CASSYRQASYEQYF. This chain joins TRBV6-2 or TRBV6-3 and TRBJ2-7. Germline V gives CDR1 MNHEY, CDR2 SVGEGT. This CDR3 spans 14 amino acids.

This CDR3 is CASREGLYNEQFF. The chain has TRBV28 and TRBJ2-1; with no DNA, the TCRdb D assignment of TRBD2 cannot be verified. This CDR3 region has 13 residues. Per germline, CDR1 MDHEN and CDR2 SYDVKM.

CDR3 protein: CSAKTPPMGNEQFF. This chain joins TRBV20-1 and TRBJ2-1; TCRdb selects TRBD2, and the lack of DNA leaves this call unchecked. The CDR3 consists of 14 residues. Germline V CDR1 and CDR2: DFQATT, SNEGSKA (reference sequence).

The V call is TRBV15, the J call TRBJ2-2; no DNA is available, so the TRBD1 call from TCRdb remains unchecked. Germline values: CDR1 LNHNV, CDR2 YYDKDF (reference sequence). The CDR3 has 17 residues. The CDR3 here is CATSRESHRVVTGELFF.

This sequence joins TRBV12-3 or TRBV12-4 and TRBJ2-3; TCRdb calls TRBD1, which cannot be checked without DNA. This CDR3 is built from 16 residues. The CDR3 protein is CASSSLWALGTDTQYF.

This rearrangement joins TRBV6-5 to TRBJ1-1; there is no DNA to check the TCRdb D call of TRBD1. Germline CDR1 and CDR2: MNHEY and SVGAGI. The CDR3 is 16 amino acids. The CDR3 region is CASSRPRGRLNTEAFF.

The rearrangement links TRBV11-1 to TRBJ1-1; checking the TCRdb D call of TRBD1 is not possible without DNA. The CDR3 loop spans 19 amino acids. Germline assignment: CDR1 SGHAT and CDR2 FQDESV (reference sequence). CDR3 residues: CASSLVLGTGVLMNTEAFF.

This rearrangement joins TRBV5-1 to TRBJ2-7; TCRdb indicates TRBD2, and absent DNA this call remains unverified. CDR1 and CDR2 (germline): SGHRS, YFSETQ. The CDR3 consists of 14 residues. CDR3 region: CASSPAGQGFGQYF.

This CDR3 reads CASRVAGAHEQYF. V and J are TRBV28 and TRBJ2-7; as DNA is missing, the TRBD2 call by TCRdb cannot be tested. From germline, CDR1 is MDHEN and CDR2 SYDVKM. The CDR3 extends over 13 amino acids.

This CDR3 is CASSLPRTYGYTF. This sequence joins TRBV28 and TRBJ1-2; lacking DNA, the TRBD1 call made by TCRdb goes unchecked. Germline V CDR1 and CDR2: MDHEN, SYDVKM. The CDR3 totals 13 residues.

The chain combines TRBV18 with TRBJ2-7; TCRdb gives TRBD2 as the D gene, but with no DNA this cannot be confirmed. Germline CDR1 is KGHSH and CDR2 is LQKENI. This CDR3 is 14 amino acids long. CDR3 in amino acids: CASSPLLDVVEQYF.

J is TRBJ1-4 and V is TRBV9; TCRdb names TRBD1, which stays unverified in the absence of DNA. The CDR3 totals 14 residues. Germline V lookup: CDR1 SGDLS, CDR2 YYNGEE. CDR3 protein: CASSATGPREKLFF.

CDR3 loop: CASSLGSTGTGELFF. The chain carries TRBV5-1 and TRBJ2-2; TCRdb selects TRBD1, and the lack of DNA leaves this call unchecked. In germline, CDR1 is SGHRS, CDR2 YFSETQ. This CDR3 has 15 residues.

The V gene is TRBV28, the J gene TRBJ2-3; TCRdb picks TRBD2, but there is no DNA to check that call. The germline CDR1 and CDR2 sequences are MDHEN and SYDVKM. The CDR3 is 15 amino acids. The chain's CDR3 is CASSFLAERADTQYF.

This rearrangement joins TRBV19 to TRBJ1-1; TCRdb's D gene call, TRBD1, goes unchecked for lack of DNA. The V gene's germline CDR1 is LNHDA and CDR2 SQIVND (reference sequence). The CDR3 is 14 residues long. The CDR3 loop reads CASTGGSRNTEAFF.

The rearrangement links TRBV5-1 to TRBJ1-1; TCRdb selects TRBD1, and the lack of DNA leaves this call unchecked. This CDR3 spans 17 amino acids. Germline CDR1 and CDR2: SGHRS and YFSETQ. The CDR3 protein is CASSPGTGALTNTEAFF.

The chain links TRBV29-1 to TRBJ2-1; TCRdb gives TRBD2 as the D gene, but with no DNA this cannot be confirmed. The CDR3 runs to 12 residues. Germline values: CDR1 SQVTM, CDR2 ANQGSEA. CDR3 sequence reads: CSVDHPRAEQFF.

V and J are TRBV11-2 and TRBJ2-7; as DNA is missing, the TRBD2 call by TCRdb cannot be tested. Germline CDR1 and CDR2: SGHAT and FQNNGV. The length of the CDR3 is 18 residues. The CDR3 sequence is CASSQRGLAGGYPYEQYF.